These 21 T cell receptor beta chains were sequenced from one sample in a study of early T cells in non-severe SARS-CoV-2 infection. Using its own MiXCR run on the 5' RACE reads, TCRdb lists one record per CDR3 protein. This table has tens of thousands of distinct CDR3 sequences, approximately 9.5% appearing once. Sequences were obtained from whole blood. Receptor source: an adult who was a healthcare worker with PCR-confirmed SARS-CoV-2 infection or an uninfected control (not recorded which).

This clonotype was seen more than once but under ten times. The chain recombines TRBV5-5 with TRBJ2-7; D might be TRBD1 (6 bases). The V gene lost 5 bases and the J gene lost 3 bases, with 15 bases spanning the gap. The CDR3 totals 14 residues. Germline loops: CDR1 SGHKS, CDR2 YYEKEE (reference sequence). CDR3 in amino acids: CASSRAGTHYEQYF. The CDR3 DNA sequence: TGTGCCAGCAGTCGAGCCGGGACACACTACGAGCAGTACTTC.

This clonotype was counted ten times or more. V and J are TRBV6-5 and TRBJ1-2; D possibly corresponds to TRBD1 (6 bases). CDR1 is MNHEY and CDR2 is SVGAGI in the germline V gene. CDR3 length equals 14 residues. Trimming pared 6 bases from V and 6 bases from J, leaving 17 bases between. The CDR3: CASRRSGTRDGYTF. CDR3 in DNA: TGTGCCAGCAGGAGATCCGGGACACGGGATGGCTACACCTTC.

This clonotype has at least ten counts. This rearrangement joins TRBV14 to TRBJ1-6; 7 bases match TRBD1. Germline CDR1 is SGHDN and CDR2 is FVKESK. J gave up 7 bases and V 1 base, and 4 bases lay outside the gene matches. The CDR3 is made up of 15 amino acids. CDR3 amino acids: CASSQGQGINSPLHF. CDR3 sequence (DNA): TGTGCCAGCAGCCAAGGACAGGGCATCAATTCACCCCTCCACTTT. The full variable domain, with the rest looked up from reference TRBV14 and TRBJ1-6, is EAGVTQFPSHSVIEKGQTVTLRCDPISGHDNLYWYRRVMGKEIKFLLHFVKESKQDESGMPNNRFLAERTGGTYSTLKVQPAELEDSGVYFCASSQGQGINSPLHFGNGTRLTVT.

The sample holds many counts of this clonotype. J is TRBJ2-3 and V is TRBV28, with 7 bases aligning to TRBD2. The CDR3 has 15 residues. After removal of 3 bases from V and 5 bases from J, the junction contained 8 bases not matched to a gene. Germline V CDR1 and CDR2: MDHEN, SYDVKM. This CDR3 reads CASSFSQLALDTQYF. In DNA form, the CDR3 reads TGTGCCAGCAGTTTCTCCCAACTAGCGTTAGATACGCAGTATTTT.

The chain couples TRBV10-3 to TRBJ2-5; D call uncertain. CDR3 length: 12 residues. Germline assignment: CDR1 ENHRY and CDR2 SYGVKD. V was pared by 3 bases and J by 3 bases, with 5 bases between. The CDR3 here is CAISDVEETQYF. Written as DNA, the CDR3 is TGTGCCATCAGTGACGTGGAAGAGACCCAGTACTTC.

The CDR3 sequence: CASSAGQDTYNEQFF. CDR3 coding DNA: TGTGCCAGCAGCGCCGGACAGGACACCTACAATGAGCAGTTCTTC. V usage is TRBV21-1 and J usage is TRBJ2-1; the tabulated D call, TRBD1, remains unverified against the DNA. TRBV21-1 is labeled a pseudogene. CDR3 length: 15 amino acids.

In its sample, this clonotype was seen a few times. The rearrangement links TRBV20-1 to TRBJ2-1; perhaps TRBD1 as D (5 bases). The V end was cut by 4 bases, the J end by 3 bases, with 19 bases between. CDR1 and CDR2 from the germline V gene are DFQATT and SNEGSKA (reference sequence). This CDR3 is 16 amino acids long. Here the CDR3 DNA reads TGCAGTGCTACCAATCCTTCGACAGCGAACTACAATGAGCAGTTCTTC. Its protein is CSATNPSTANYNEQFF.

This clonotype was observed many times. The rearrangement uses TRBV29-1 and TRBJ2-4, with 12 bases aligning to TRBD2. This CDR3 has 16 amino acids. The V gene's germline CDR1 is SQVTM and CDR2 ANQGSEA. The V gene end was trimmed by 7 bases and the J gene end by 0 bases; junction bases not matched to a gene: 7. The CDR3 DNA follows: TGCAGCGCCAGGACTAGCGGGGACCTAGCCAAAAACATTCAGTACTTC. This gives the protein CSARTSGDLAKNIQYF.

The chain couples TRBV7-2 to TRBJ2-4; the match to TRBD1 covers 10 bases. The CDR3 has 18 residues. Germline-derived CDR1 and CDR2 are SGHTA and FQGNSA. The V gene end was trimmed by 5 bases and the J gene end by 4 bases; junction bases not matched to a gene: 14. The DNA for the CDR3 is TGTGCCAGCAGCCCGACTCAGGACAGGGGGAGCGGTAAAAACATTCAGTACTTC. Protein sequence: CASSPTQDRGSGKNIQYF.

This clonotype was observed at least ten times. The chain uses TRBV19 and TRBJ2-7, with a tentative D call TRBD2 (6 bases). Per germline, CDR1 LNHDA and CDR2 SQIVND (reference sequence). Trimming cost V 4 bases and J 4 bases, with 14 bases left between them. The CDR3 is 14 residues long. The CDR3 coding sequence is TGTGCCAGTAGTAACCGGGAGACGGGGTACGAGCAGTACTTC. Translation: CASSNRETGYEQYF.

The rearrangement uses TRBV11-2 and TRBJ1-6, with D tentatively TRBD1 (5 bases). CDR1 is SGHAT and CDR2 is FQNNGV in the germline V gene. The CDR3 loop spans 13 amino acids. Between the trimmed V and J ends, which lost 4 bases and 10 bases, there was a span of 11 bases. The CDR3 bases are TGTGCCAGCAGCTGGTCGGGGGAGTCACCCCTCCACTTT. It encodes CASSWSGESPLHF.

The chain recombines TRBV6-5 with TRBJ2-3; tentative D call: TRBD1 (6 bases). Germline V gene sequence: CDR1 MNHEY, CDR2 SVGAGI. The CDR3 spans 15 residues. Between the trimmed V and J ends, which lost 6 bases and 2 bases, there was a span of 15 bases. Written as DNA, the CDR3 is TGTGCCAGCAGCCCGGACAGTCCAGACACAGATACGCAGTATTTT. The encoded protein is CASSPDSPDTDTQYF.

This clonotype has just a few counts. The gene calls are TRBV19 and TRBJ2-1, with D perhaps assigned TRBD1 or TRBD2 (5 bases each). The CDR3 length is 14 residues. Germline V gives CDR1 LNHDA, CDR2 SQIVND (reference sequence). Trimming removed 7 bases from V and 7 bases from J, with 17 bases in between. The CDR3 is CASTSKGSWNEQFF. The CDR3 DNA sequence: TGTGCCAGTACATCCAAGGGGAGCTGGAATGAGCAGTTCTTC.

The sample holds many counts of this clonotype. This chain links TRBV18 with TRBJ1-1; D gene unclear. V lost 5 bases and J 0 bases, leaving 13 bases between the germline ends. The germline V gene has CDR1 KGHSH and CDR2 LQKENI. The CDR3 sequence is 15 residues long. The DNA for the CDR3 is TGTGCCAGCTCAACAGACGACGGACTGAACACTGAAGCTTTCTTT. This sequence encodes CASSTDDGLNTEAFF.

The CDR3 coding sequence is TGCGCCAGCAGCTTGCAGGACCCCGAACGTGAAAAACTGTTTTTT. Translation gives CASSLQDPEREKLFF. The J gene is TRBJ1-4, the V gene TRBV5-1; no definite D call. Trimming took 1 base from V and 7 from J, leaving 14 bases between them. This CDR3 region has 15 residues. Germline V gene data show CDR1 as SGHRS and CDR2 as YFSETQ.

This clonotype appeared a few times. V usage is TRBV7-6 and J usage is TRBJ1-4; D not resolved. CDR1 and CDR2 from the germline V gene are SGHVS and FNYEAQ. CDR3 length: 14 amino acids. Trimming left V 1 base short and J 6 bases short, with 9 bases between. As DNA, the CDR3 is TGTGCCAGCAGCTTAGGAAGTCGCGATGAAAAACTGTTTTTT. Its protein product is CASSLGSRDEKLFF. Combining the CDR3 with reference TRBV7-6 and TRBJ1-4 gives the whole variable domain GAGVSQSPRYKVTKRGQDVALRCDPISGHVSLYWYRQALGQGPEFLTYFNYEAQQDKSGLPNDRFSAERPEGSISTLTIQRTEQRDSAMYRCASSLGSRDEKLFFGSGTQLSVL.

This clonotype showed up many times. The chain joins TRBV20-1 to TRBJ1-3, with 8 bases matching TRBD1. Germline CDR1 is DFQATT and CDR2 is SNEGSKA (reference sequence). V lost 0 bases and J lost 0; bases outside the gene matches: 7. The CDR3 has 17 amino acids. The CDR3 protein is CSARDLLRGLSGNTIYF. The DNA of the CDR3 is TGCAGTGCTAGAGATCTCCTCAGGGGGCTCTCTGGAAACACCATATATTTT.

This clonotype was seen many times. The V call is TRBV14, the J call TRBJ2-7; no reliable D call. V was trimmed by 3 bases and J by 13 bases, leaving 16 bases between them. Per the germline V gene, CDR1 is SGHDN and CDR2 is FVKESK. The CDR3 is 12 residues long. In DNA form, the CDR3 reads TGTGCCAGCAGCCAGTCGAACAGACTCCTTTACTTC. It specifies CASSQSNRLLYF.

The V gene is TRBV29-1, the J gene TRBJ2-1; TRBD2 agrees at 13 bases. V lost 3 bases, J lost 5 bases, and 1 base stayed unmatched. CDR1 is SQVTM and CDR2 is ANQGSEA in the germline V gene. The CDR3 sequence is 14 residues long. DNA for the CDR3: TGCAGCGTTGAGGGACTAGCGGGGAACAATGAGCAGTTCTTC. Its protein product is CSVEGLAGNNEQFF.

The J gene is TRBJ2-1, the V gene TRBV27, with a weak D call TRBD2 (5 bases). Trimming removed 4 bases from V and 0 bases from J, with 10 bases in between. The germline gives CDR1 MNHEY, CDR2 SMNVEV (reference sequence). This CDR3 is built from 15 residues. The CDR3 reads CASSSLGSSYNEQFF. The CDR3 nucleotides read TGTGCCAGCAGTTCCCTGGGGAGCTCCTACAATGAGCAGTTCTTC.

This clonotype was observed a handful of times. The CDR3 nucleotides are TGTGCCAGCAGCTTGATGGCCCACTCCGGGGAGCTGTTTTTT. It is translated as CASSLMAHSGELFF. The chain is built from TRBV5-6 and TRBJ2-2; no clear D. From germline, CDR1 is SGHDT and CDR2 YYEEEE. The CDR3 covers 14 residues. V was cut by 1 base and J by 6 bases, with 10 bases left in between.